The rows below give T cell receptor beta chains drawn from one sample of a study of blood T cell repertoires in COVID-19. Sequencing was performed with immunoSEQ multiplex PCR; in TCRdb, only in-frame clones are kept and a portion is missing. The sample holds about 200,000 clones, roughly 80% seen once. The sequencing input was peripheral blood. Receptors were obtained from a woman older than 75 with acute or convalescent COVID-19. Both conserved end residues are part of each CDR3.

CDR3aa,j_gene,v_gene
CSVEEGQGNPYF,TRBJ2-7,TRBV29-1
CASGGSYNEQFF,TRBJ2-1,TRBV4-2
CATSEDRDGYTF,TRBJ1-2,TRBV24-1
CASSNLRATTNEKLFF,TRBJ1-4,TRBV18
CASSLAGTKGYTGELFF,TRBJ2-2,TRBV7-2
CASSLNTGGANEKLFF,TRBJ1-4,TRBV7-9
CASSTTGATEAFF,TRBJ1-1,TRBV19
CASSLRGGNTEAFF,TRBJ1-1,TRBV5-6
CASSRGTSGQETQYF,TRBJ2-5,TRBV19
CASSQQYTAPNTYEQYF,TRBJ2-7,TRBV3-1/TRBV3-2
CATSRGNTGELFF,TRBJ2-2,TRBV24-1
CASSLVLGGYYEQYF,TRBJ2-7,TRBV7-2
CASSQDTRTVSKLFF,TRBJ1-4,TRBV4-3
CASSQPGFSNYGYTF,TRBJ1-2,TRBV3-1/TRBV3-2
CASQGAYNEQFF,TRBJ2-1,TRBV19
CASRSLGTGGGYTF,TRBJ1-2,TRBV27
CAISGRGGPEAFF,TRBJ1-1,TRBV10-3
CATSRDLAATNEKLFF,TRBJ1-4,TRBV15
CASRGGLSSYNSPLHF,TRBJ1-6,TRBV2
CAWRATGDYEQYF,TRBJ2-7,TRBV30
CAWTERTSTNEKLFF,TRBJ1-4,TRBV30
CASSPRQGSPETQYF,TRBJ2-5,TRBV7-7
CASGRTDTQYF,TRBJ2-3,TRBV6-5
CASKTGHIQETQYF,TRBJ2-5,TRBV23-1
CASSQGLSGLVETQYF,TRBJ2-5,TRBV4-3
CASSYQGQGVLGKLFF,TRBJ1-4,TRBV6-5
CASSYRTSGKSETQYF,TRBJ2-5,TRBV23-1
CASSEGPGTPFGYTF,TRBJ1-2,TRBV6-1
CASSPDSVYGYTF,TRBJ1-2,TRBV5-6
CASSPTGGEAFF,TRBJ1-1,TRBV3-1/TRBV3-2
CASFQGVSNTEAFF,TRBJ1-1,TRBV18
CASSTSGGEQYF,TRBJ2-7,TRBV19
CASSSGLSGFSYEQYF,TRBJ2-7,TRBV5-1
CASSIRPPGLTRGEAFF,TRBJ1-1,TRBV27
CAWTPRDRGNTIYF,TRBJ1-3,TRBV30
CASSRDRDSNQPQHF,TRBJ1-5,TRBV4-3
CASSQVENTEAFF,TRBJ1-1,TRBV3-1/TRBV3-2
CASSLDGQGGEKLFF,TRBJ1-4,TRBV5-1
CASSLVGTGGLWDTQYF,TRBJ2-3,TRBV11-2
CASSPPVTNNEQFF,TRBJ2-1,TRBV18
CSVADPGTGGSGANVLTF,TRBJ2-6,TRBV29-1
CASSLGLAGPPQYF,TRBJ2-5,TRBV3-1/TRBV3-2
CATSATSTGAHPTEQFF,TRBJ2-1,TRBV24-1